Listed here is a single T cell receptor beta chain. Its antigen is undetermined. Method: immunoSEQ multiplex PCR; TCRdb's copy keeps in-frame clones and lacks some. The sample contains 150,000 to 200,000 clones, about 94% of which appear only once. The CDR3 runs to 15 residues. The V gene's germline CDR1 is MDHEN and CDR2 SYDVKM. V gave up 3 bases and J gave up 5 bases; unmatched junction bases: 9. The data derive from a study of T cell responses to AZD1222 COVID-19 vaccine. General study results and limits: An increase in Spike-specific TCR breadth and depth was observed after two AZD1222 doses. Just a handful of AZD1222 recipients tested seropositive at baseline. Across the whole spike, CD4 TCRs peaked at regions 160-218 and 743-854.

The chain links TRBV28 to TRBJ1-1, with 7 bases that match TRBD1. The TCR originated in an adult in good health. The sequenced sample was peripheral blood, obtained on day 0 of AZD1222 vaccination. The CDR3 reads CASSFRAGGYTEAFF. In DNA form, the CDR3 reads TGTGCCAGCAGTTTCCGCGCAGGGGGTTATACTGAAGCTTTCTTT.